Presented here are 18 T cell receptor beta chains from one specimen sequenced in a study of response to subunit inactivated influenza vaccine. TCRdb reprocessed the RT-PCR reads with MiXCR, giving one entry per CDR3 protein. The repertoire holds about 520,000 distinct CDR3 sequences, with around 7.9% as singletons. The sequences come from PBMCs from blood, collected around 25 months after vaccination. The receptors here all came from a man aged 45 to 70 who received an inactivated influenza vaccine.

This clonotype was counted a single time. A much larger clone differs from this one at a single base, so this may be a read error. This chain connects TRBV4-3 to TRBJ2-7; D possibly corresponds to TRBD2 (5 bases). CDR3 size: 14 residues. The germline CDR1 and CDR2 sequences are LGHNA and YSLEER. The CDR3 spells CASSEDLLVGEQYF. The CDR3 coding sequence is TGCGCCAGCAGCGAAGATTTACTAGTCGGCGAGCAGTACTTC.

This chain connects TRBV6-2 or TRBV6-3 to TRBJ2-5; tentative D call: TRBD1 (6 bases). Trimming stripped 6 bases from V and 9 bases from J, with 23 bases between. CDR3 length: 15 amino acids. CDR1 is MNHEY and CDR2 is SVGEGT in the germline V gene. The DNA for the CDR3 is TGTGCCAGCAGACCTTCAGGGGCCCAGGTTCGGGCCCAGTACTTC. It translates to CASRPSGAQVRAQYF.

The J gene is TRBJ2-7, the V gene TRBV5-1, with a tentative D call TRBD2 (7 bases). Trimming removed 1 base from V and 5 bases from J, with 13 bases in between. This CDR3 has 14 amino acids. Germline V gives CDR1 SGHRS, CDR2 YFSETQ. CDR3 protein: CASSLRGAQNEQYF. In DNA form, the CDR3 reads TGCGCCAGCAGCTTGCGGGGGGCGCAAAACGAGCAGTACTTC.

This clonotype has just a few counts. This rearrangement joins TRBV20-1 to TRBJ2-1; 9 positions match TRBD2. After removal of 4 bases from V and 8 bases from J, the junction contained 12 bases not matched to a gene. This CDR3 has 15 amino acids. Germline V lookup: CDR1 DFQATT, CDR2 SNEGSKA (reference sequence). Here the CDR3 reads CSAIRLAANGYEQFF. The CDR3 bases are TGCAGTGCTATTAGACTAGCGGCTAACGGGTATGAGCAGTTCTTC.

The chain recombines TRBV6-1 with TRBJ2-7; D is possibly TRBD1 or TRBD2 (5 bases each). From germline, CDR1 is MNHNS and CDR2 SASEGT. The CDR3 is made up of 14 amino acids. V lost 8 bases and J 2 bases, leaving 16 bases between the germline ends. CDR3 amino acids: CASGDPGRPYEQYF. In nucleotides, the CDR3 is TGTGCCAGCGGAGATCCGGGACGGCCCTACGAGCAGTACTTC.

Regarding this clonotype: At one of its ends the junction is not consistent with the germline gene, which may arise from a read error. In nucleotides, the CDR3 is TGCAGTGCTAGTGGGGGTAGCAATCAGCCCAAGCATTTT. Encoded protein: CSASGGSNQPKHF. The chain couples TRBV20-1 to TRBJ1-5, with D tentatively TRBD1 (5 bases). Germline V gene data show CDR1 as DFQATT and CDR2 as SNEGSKA (reference sequence). The CDR3 is made up of 13 amino acids.

The chain joins TRBV2 to TRBJ2-1; D may be TRBD2 (5 bases). The CDR3 is 16 residues long. V lost 4 bases and J 4 bases, leaving 17 bases between the germline ends. Germline CDR1 is SNHLY and CDR2 is FYNNEI. The chain's CDR3 is CASSVSAGYDYNEQFF. DNA for the CDR3: TGTGCCAGCAGTGTTTCCGCGGGTTACGATTACAATGAGCAGTTCTTC.

This clonotype was counted between two and nine times. This sequence joins TRBV4-3 and TRBJ1-2; 7 bases agree with TRBD1. The CDR3 loop spans 17 amino acids. Germline values: CDR1 LGHNA, CDR2 YSLEER. Trimming removed 0 bases from V and 7 bases from J; junction bases left unmatched: 14. CDR3 sequence: CASSQEAGGTAHVGYTF. Written as DNA, the CDR3 is TGCGCCAGCAGCCAAGAAGCTGGCGGGACAGCTCATGTTGGCTACACCTTC.

This rearrangement joins TRBV5-1 to TRBJ2-7; unclear D gene. The CDR3 is made up of 14 amino acids. Trimming took 0 bases from V and 0 from J, leaving 7 bases between them. Germline V lookup: CDR1 SGHRS, CDR2 YFSETQ. The CDR3 loop reads CASSLATDSYEQYF. The CDR3, as DNA: TGCGCCAGCAGCTTGGCGACGGACTCCTACGAGCAGTACTTC.

The sample holds a few counts of this clonotype. The chain recombines TRBV11-2 with TRBJ2-3, with 9 bases fitting TRBD2. With V trimmed by 1 base and J by 1 base, 15 bases remained unmatched. This CDR3 has 20 amino acids. The germline V gene encodes CDR1 SGHAT and CDR2 FQNNGV. The CDR3 nucleotides read TGTGCCAGCAGCTTAGGTTCCGGTGGTAGCGGGAGATTTGGCACAGATACGCAGTATTTT. It is translated as CASSLGSGGSGRFGTDTQYF.

The sample holds many counts of this clonotype. The gene calls are TRBV3-1 and TRBJ2-5, with 7 bases that match TRBD1. The V gene end was trimmed by 6 bases and the J gene end by 4 bases; junction bases not matched to a gene: 11. From germline, CDR1 is LGHDT and CDR2 YNNKEL (reference sequence). CDR3 length: 15 residues. CDR3 sequence reads: CASRQGIIFGETQYF. The CDR3 DNA reads as TGTGCCAGCAGACAGGGGATTATCTTTGGAGAGACCCAGTACTTC.

There are a few counts of this clonotype. The chain joins TRBV28 to TRBJ1-2; maybe TRBD1 (6 bases). CDR1 and CDR2 (germline): MDHEN, SYDVKM. The CDR3 contains 16 residues. V lost 6 bases to trimming and J lost 4 bases, with 21 bases between them. CDR3 region: CASSLIPGQGPYGYTF. The DNA for the CDR3 is TGTGCCAGCAGCCTCATTCCGGGACAAGGGCCCTATGGCTACACCTTC.

This clonotype was observed a single time. This chain's CDR3 is CASSTGSSSDSNQPQHF. Here the CDR3 DNA reads TGTGCCAGCAGTACCGGGAGCTCCTCGGATAGCAATCAGCCCCAGCATTTT. The chain combines TRBV6-1 with TRBJ1-5; D unresolved. CDR1 and CDR2 (germline): MNHNS, SASEGT. Trimming shortened V by 5 bases and J by 0 bases, and 17 bases separated the two germline ends. The CDR3 covers 17 residues.

The chain links TRBV3-1 to TRBJ2-3; D ambiguous. V gave up 3 bases and J gave up 1 base, with 8 bases separating them. The length of the CDR3 is 14 residues. Germline values: CDR1 LGHDT, CDR2 YNNKEL (reference sequence). CDR3 sequence: CASSHGSGTDTQYF. Here the CDR3 DNA reads TGTGCCAGCAGCCATGGGTCGGGCACAGATACGCAGTATTTT.

The gene calls are TRBV6-5 and TRBJ2-2, with TRBD1 as a possible D gene (5 bases). Germline V gene lookup returns CDR1 MNHEY and CDR2 SVGAGI. The CDR3 sequence is 15 residues long. Trimming removed 1 base at V and 1 base at J, with 7 bases between. The CDR3 loop reads CASSYLTGNTGELFF. The CDR3 coding sequence is TGTGCCAGCAGTTACTTAACAGGGAACACCGGGGAGCTGTTTTTT.

A few counts support this clonotype. The rearrangement joins TRBV28 to TRBJ2-3; either TRBD1 or TRBD2 may supply D (6 bases each). Deletions cut 5 bases from V and 1 base from J, with 22 bases between. From germline, CDR1 is MDHEN and CDR2 SYDVKM. This CDR3 has 18 amino acids. The CDR3 DNA reads as TGTGCCAGCAGTCCCCATCGGGGAACTAGGGGGGGCACAGATACGCAGTATTTT. This sequence encodes CASSPHRGTRGGTDTQYF.

The V and J genes are TRBV7-8 and TRBJ2-5, with D maybe TRBD2 (6 bases). Germline CDR1 and CDR2: SGHVS and FQNEAQ. The CDR3 has 16 residues. V lost 3 bases to trimming and J lost 5 bases, with 19 bases between them. The CDR3: CASSLRLETDWETQYF. CDR3 nucleotides: TGTGCCAGCAGCTTGAGACTAGAGACTGACTGGGAGACCCAGTACTTC.

This clonotype was detected only a few times. The V call is TRBV6-5, the J call TRBJ2-1, with 11 bases fitting TRBD2. Looked up from germline, CDR1 is MNHEY and CDR2 is SVGAGI. The CDR3 spans 17 residues. The J segment lost 5 bases and the V segment lost 4 bases, leaving 10 bases of the junction unmatched. The CDR3 region has the DNA TGTGCCAGCAGTTTTTTACTGGGGACTAGCGGAAACAATGAGCAGTTCTTC. Protein: CASSFLLGTSGNNEQFF.